This T cell receptor beta chain comes out of a study of PD-L1 blockade in urothelial cancer. As to time point: pretreatment peripheral blood. The CDR3 runs 15 residues. From germline, CDR1 is SGHTA and CDR2 FQGNSA. V lost 1 base to trimming and J lost 4 bases; unmatched junction nucleotides: 2. A note on this clone: The antigen is undetermined.

Notes on the study in general: Greater 3-week expansion of tumor-associated blood clones was recorded for durable-benefit patients.

Synthetic spike-ins, TCR analog templates, were added into each PCR. Produced via immunoSEQ multiplex PCR; TCRdb's table is partial and in-frame only. Altogether tens of thousands of clones are present, roughly 90% being singletons, with the ten largest covering about 1.7%. This sample comprised PBMCs, obtained around atezolizumab (anti-PD-L1) treatment. This sequence joins TRBV7-2 and TRBJ2-5; 11 nucleotides agree with TRBD2. This sequence was found in a man aged 55 to 70 with urothelial cancer. CDR3 residues: CASSLGGLAAETQYF. CDR3 bases: TGTGCCAGCAGCTTAGGGGGACTAGCGGCAGAGACCCAGTACTTC.